The clone carrying this T cell receptor (beta chain) was seen at least ten times. Its antigen remains unidentified. Germline trimming cut 6 bases from V and 3 bases from J; bases unmatched to any gene: 4. This CDR3 contains 12 residues. Germline CDR1 DFQATT, CDR2 SNEGSKA (reference sequence). The data derive from a study of breast tumors, draining lymph nodes, adjacent tissues. Study-level findings and limits: Tumor repertoires ranked between lymph nodes and nontumor tissue in diversity, with V and J gene preferences. The data were judged consistent with most tumor T cells coming from lymph node and expanding in tumor. Luminal-like breast cancer showed significantly greater tumor-nontumor repertoire similarity than basal-like breast cancer did. Tumor T cell lymph node origin was a supported hypothesis, not proven.

TCRdb redid the calling of the multiplex PCR reads with MiXCR, one entry per CDR3 protein. The table shows 150,000 to 250,000 distinct CDR3 sequences, with over 25% occurring only once. Samples came from axillary lymph nodes draining the breast cancer. The receptor was derived from a female donor with breast cancer. Some clones in this sample may be carry-over from other donors' samples. The chain employs TRBV20-1 and TRBJ2-7; 8 bases agree with TRBD1. The material sequenced was axillary lymph node tissue. Written as DNA, the CDR3 is TGCAGTGCGCGACAGGGGAGCTACGAGCAGTACTTC. It encodes CSARQGSYEQYF.